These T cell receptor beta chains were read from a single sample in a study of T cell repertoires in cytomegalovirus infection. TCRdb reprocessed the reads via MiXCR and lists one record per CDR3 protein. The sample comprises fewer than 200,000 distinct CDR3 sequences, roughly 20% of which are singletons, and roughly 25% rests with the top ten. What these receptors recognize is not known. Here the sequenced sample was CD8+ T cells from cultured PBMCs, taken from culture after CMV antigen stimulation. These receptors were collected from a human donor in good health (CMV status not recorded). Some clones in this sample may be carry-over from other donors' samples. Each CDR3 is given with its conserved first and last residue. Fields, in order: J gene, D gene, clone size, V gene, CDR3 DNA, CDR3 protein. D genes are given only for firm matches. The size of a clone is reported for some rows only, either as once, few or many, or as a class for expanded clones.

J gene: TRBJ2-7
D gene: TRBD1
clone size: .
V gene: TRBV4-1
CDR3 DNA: TGTGCCAGCAGCCCCCGGACAGGGGACACCTACGAGCAGTACTTC
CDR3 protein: CASSPRTGDTYEQYF

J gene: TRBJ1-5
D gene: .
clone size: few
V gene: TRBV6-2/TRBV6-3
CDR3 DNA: TGTGCCAGCAGTTACTCGCCAGGGAGCCAGCCCCAGCATTTT
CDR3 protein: CASSYSPGSQPQHF

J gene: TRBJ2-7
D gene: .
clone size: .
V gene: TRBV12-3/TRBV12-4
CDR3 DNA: TGTGCCAGCGTTCCTCCGGGCGGGGAGTACGAGCAGTACTTC
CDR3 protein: CASVPPGGEYEQYF

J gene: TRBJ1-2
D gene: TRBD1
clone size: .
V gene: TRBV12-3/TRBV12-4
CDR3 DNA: TGTGCCAGCAGCCCATGGACAGGGGGCAAGAACTATGGCTACACCTTC
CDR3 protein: CASSPWTGGKNYGYTF

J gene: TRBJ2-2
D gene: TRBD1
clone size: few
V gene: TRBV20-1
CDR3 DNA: TGCAGTGCTAGAGACCACGGACAGGGCGACACCGGGGAGCTGTTTTTT
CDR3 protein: CSARDHGQGDTGELFF

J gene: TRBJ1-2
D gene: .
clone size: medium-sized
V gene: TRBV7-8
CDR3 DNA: TGTGCCAGCAGCTTGGGACAACCCTATGGCTACACCTTC
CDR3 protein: CASSLGQPYGYTF

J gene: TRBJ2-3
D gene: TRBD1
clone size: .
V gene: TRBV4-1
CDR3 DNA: TGCGCCAGCAGCCTAAGAGGACAGGGGGCTGCAGATACGCAGTATTTT
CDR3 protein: CASSLRGQGAADTQYF

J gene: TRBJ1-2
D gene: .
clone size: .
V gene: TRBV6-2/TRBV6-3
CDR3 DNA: TGTGCCAGCAGCCCGGAGGGACACCCAATCTACTATGGCTACACCTTC
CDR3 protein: CASSPEGHPIYYGYTF

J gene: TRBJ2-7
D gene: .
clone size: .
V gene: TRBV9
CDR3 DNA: TGTGCCAGCAGCGTAGGTCGTTTTGGAGAGCAGTACTTC
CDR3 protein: CASSVGRFGEQYF

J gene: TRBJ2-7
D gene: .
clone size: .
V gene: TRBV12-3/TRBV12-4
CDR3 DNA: TGTGCCAGCAGTTCCCCTTCTTCTAGCCCGGCCGAGCAGTACTTC
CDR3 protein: CASSSPSSSPAEQYF

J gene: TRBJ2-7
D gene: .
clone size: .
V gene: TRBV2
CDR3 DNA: TGTGCCAGCGCGCAGGGGACCCACGAGCAGTACTTC
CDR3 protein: CASAQGTHEQYF

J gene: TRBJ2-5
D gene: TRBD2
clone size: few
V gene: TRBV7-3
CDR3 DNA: TGTGCCAGCAGCTTAGGCCTAGCGGGGATGCAAGAGACCCAGTACTTC
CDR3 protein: CASSLGLAGMQETQYF

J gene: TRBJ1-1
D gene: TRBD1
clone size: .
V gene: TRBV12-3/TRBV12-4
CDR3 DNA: TGTGCCAGCAGCTCGACAGGGACTCACACTGAAGCTTTCTTT
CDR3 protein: CASSSTGTHTEAFF

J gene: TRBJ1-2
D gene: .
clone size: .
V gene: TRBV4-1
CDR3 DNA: TGCGCCAGCAGCCAAGAAGAGGGACTAGGAAACTATGGCTACACCTTC
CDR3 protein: CASSQEEGLGNYGYTF

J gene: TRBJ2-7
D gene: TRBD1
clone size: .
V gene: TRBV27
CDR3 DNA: TGTGCCAGCTCCCGGGACAGATCCTACGAGCAGTACTTC
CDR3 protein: CASSRDRSYEQYF

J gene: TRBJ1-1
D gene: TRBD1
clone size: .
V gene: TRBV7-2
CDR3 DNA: TGTGCCAGCAGCTTTGGGACAGACGAAGAAGCTTTCTTT
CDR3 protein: CASSFGTDEEAFF

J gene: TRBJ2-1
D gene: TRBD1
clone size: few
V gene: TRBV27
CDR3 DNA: TGTGCCAGCAGTTCCCGACAGGGCCACCTCGGTGAGCAGTTCTTC
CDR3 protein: CASSSRQGHLGEQFF

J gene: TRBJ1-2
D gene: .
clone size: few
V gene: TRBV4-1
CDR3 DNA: TGCGCCAGCAGCCGACGGACTGAGGATGGCTACACCTTC
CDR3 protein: CASSRRTEDGYTF

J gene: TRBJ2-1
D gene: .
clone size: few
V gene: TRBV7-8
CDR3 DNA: TGTGCCACCACGAACCGGGGTCATAATGAGCAGTTCTTC
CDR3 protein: CATTNRGHNEQFF

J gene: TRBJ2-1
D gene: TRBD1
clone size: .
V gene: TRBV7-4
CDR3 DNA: TGTGCCAGCAGCTTAGGGGTTGTCAGGGACAGCGGAATAGAACCTTACAATGAGCAGTTCTTC
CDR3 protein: CASSLGVVRDSGIEPYNEQFF

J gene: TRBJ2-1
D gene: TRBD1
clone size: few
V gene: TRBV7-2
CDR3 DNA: TGTGCCAGCAGTCCTAAGTCTGGGACAGCCTCCTACAATGAGCAGTTCTTC
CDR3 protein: CASSPKSGTASYNEQFF

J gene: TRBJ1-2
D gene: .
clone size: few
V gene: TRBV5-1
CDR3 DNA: TGCGCCAGCAGCCCCGACTTGGGCGAGGGCTACACCTTC
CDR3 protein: CASSPDLGEGYTF

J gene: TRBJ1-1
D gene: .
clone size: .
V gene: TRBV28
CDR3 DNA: TGTGCCAGCAGTTTTAGGCCTGGGGGAACTGAAGCTTTCTTT
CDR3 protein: CASSFRPGGTEAFF

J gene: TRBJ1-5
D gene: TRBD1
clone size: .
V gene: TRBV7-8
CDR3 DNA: TGTGCCAGCAGCTTGGGCCGGACAGGCACTTATAGCAATCAGCCCCAGCATTTT
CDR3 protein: CASSLGRTGTYSNQPQHF

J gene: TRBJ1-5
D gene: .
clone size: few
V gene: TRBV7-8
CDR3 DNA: TGTGCCAGCAGCGCCGACCTGAGGGGCAATCAGCCCCAGCATTTT
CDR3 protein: CASSADLRGNQPQHF

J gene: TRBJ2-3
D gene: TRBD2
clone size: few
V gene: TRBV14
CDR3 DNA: TGTGCCAGCAGCCAAGATTGGACTAGCGGGGGACAAAAGTCCACAGATACGCAGTATTTT
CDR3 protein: CASSQDWTSGGQKSTDTQYF

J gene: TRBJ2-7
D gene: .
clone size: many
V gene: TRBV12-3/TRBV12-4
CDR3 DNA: TGTGCCAGCAGTGGAAATTCGCGCAGGGGTTACGAGCAGTACTTC
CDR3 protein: CASSGNSRRGYEQYF

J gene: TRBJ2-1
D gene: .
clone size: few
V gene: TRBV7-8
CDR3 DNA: TGTGCCAGCAGCTTCACATGGGGTTCCTACAATGAGCAGTTCTTC
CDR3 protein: CASSFTWGSYNEQFF

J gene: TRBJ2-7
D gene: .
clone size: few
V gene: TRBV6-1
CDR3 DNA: TGTGCCAGCAGTTACGACGCATACGAGCAGTACTTC
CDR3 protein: CASSYDAYEQYF